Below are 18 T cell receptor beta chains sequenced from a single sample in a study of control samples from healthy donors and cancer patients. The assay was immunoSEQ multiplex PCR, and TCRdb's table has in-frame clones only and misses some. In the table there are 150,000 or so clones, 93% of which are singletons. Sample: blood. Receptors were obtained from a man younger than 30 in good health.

The CDR3 DNA sequence: TGTGCCAGCAGCTTGGGGGGGAGGAGCGCCTACGAGCAGTACTTC. This codes for CASSLGGRSAYEQYF. This chain uses TRBV5-5 with TRBJ2-7; the D gene is possibly TRBD2 (6 bases). The CDR3 is 15 amino acids. Per germline, CDR1 SGHKS and CDR2 YYEKEE (reference sequence). Trimming took off 0 bases at V and 2 bases at J, with 12 bases between the two ends.

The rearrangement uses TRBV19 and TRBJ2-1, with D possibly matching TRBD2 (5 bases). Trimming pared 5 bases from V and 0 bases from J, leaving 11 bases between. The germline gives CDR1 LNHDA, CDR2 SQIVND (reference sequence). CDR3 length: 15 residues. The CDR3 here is CASSEEESSYNEQFF. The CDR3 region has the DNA TGTGCCAGTAGTGAGGAGGAGAGCTCCTACAATGAGCAGTTCTTC.

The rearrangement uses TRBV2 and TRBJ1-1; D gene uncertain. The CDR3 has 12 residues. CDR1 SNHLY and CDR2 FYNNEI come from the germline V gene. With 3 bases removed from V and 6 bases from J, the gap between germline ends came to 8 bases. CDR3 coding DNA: TGTGCCAGCAGTGATGCGGTTCCTGAAGCTTTCTTT. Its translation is CASSDAVPEAFF.

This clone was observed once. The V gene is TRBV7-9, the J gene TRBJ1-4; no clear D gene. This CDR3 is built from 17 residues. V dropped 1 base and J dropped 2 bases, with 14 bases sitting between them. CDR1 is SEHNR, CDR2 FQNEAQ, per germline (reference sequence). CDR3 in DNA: TGTGCCAGCAGCTTAGAAGTTAGGATCTCGACTAATGAAAAACTGTTTTTT. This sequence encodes CASSLEVRISTNEKLFF.

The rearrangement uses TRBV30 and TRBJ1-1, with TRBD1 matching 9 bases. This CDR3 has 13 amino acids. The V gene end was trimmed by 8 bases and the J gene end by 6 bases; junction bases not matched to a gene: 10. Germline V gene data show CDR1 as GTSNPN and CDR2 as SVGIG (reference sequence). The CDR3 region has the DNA TGTGCCGGTGTCCGGGACAGGGTCCCTGAAGCTTTCTTT. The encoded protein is CAGVRDRVPEAFF.

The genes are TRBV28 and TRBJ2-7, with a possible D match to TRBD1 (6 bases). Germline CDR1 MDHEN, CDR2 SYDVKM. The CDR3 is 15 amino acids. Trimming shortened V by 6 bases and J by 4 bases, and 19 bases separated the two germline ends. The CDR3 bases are TGTGCCAGCAGCCATAGGGGGACCAGGGTTTACGAGCAGTACTTC. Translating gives CASSHRGTRVYEQYF. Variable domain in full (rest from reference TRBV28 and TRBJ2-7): DVKVTQSSRYLVKRTGEKVFLECVQDMDHENMFWYRQDPGLGLRLIYFSYDVKMKEKGDIPEGYSVSREKKERFSLILESASTNQTSMYLCASSHRGTRVYEQYFGPGTRLTVT.

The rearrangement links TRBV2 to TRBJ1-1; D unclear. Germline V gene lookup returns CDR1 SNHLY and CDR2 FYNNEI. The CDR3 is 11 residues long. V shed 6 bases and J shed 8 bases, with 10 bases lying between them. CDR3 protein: CASRRFLEAFF. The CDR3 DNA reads TGTGCCAGCAGGAGGTTCCTCGAAGCTTTCTTT.

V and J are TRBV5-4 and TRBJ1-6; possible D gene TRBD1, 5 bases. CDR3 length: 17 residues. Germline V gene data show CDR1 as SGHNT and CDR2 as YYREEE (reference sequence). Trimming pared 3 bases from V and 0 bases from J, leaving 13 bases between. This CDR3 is CASSSLGGSSYNSPLHF. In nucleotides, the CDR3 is TGTGCCAGCAGCTCACTCGGGGGGAGCTCCTATAATTCACCCCTCCACTTT.

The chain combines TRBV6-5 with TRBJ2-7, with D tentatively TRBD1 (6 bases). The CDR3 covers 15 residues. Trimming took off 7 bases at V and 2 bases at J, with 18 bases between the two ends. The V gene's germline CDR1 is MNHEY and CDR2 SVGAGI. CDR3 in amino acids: CASNLTPDRTYEQYF. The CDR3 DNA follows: TGTGCCAGCAATCTAACTCCGGACAGAACCTACGAGCAGTACTTC.

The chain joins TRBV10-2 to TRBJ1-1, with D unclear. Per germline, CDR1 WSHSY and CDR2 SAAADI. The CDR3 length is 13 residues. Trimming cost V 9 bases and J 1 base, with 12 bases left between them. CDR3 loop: CASALHPNTEAFF. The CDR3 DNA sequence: TGCGCCAGTGCCCTTCACCCGAACACTGAAGCTTTCTTT.

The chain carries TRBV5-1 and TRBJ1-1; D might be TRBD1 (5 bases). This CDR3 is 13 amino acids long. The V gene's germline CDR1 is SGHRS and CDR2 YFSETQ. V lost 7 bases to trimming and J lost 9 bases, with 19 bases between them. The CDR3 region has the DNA TGCGCCAGCGGCGATCGGGACCCCAGGAAAGCTTTCTTT. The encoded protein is CASGDRDPRKAFF.

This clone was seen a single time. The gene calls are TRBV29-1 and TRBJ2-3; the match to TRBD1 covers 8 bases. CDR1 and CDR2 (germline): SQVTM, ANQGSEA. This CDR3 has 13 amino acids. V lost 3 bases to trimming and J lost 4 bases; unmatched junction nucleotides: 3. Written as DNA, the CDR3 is TGCAGCGTTGATCCAGGGGGCTCAGATACGCAGTATTTT. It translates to CSVDPGGSDTQYF.

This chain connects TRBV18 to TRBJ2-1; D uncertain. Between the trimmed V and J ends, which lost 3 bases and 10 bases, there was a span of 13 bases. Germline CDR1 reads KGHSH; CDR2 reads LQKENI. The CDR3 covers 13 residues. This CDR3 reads CASSPSRNGEQFF. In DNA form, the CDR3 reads TGTGCCAGCTCACCTTCACGAAATGGAGAGCAGTTCTTC.

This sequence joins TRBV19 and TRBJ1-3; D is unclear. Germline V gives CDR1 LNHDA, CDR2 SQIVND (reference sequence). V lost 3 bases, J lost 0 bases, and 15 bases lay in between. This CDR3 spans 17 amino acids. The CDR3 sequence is CASSILWQSRSGNTIYF. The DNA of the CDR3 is TGTGCCAGTAGTATCTTGTGGCAGTCACGCTCTGGAAACACCATATATTTT.

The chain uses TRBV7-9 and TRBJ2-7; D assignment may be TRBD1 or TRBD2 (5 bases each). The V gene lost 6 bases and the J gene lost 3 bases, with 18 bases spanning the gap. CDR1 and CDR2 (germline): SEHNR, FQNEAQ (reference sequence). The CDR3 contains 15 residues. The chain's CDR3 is CASSPAPGPSYEQYF. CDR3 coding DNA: TGTGCCAGCAGTCCCGCTCCGGGACCGAGCTACGAGCAGTACTTC.

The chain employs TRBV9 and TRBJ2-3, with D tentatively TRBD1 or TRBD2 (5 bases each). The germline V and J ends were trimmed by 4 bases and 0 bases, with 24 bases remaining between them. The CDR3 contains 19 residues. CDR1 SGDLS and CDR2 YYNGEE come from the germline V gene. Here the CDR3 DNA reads TGTGCCAGCAGCCTCGGGCCCGATAGTTGGGGGACCAGCACAGATACGCAGTATTTT. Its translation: CASSLGPDSWGTSTDTQYF.

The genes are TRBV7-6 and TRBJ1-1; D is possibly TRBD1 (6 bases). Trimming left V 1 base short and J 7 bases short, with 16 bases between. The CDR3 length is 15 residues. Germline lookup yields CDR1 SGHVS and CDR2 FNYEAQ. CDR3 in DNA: TGTGCCAGCAGCTTAGATTCCGACAGGCCGCATGAAGCTTTCTTT. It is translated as CASSLDSDRPHEAFF.

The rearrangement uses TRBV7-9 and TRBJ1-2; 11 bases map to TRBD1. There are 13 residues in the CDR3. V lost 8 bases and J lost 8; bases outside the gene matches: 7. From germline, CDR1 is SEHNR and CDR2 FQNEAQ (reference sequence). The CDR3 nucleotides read TGTGCCAGCCCGACCCGGGACAGGGGGGGCTACACCTTC. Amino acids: CASPTRDRGGYTF.